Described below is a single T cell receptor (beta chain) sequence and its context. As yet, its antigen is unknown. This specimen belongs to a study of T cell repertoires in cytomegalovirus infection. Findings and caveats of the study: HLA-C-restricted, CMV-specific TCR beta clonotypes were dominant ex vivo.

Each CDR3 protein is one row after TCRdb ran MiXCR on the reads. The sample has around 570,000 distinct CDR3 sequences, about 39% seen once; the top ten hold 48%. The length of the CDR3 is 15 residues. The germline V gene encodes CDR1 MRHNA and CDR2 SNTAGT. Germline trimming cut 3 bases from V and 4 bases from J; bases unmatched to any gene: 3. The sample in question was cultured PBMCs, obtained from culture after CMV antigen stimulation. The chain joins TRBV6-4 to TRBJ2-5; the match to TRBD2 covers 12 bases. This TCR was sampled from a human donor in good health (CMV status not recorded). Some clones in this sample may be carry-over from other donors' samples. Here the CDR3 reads CASSETSGGTETQYF. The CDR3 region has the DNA TGTGCCAGCAGTGAAACTAGCGGGGGGACAGAGACCCAGTACTTC.